This T cell receptor beta chain was profiled in a study of shared clonotypes between healthy human individuals. Across the study: Each donor had three CD4 naive, three CD4 memory, two CD8 naive and one CD8 memory plate. Overall study findings and caveats: It was anticipated that sequencing depth would influence how many clonotypes donors shared.

Naive CD8 cells lacked CD45RO and underwent positive selection for CCR7, leaving out terminally differentiated effector memory CD45RA+ cells. All donors were Caucasian adults living in Nashville, Tennessee. With regard to this clone: Antigen specificity is unknown.

The germline gives CDR1 KGHSH, CDR2 LQKENI. CDR3 size: 14 residues. V shed 6 bases, J shed 9 bases, and the junction held 5 bases outside the gene matches. How the authors handled the data: ImmunoSEQ sequences covered only the junction and lacked quality scores; filtering therefore differed. Sequencing used immunoSEQ multiplex PCR; TCRdb keeps in-frame clones, though not all of them. The V and J calls and clone size come from that table; D and trimming were worked out from the DNA. The sample shows just over 2,000,000 clones, 85% to 95% of them seen only once. Material for sequencing was naive CD8+ T cells sorted from blood. The V call is TRBV18, the J call TRBJ2-1; 13 positions match TRBD2. The receptor's source is a man younger than 35 in good health. The CDR3 spells CASSPGTSGTEQFF. In DNA form, the CDR3 reads TGTGCCAGCTCTCCCGGGACTAGCGGGACTGAGCAGTTCTTC.